This TCR beta chain was sequenced during a study of shared clonotypes between healthy human individuals. Findings and caveats of the study: Among the subsets, naive ones generally showed larger estimated richness than memory ones.

Trimming took 6 bases from V and 2 from J, leaving 17 bases between them. The CDR3 is 16 amino acids. Germline CDR1 is SGHNT and CDR2 is YENEEA. To note about this clone: Its target is unknown.

Evenly divided among several immunoSEQ plates was the genomic DNA of each subset. Study processing details: Junction-only immunoSEQ data arrived without quality scores, meaning filtering differed. Method: immunoSEQ multiplex PCR; TCRdb's copy keeps in-frame clones and lacks some. V, J and clone size were drawn from that table, and D and trimming were deduced from the DNA. The sample lists more than 900,000 clones, about four fifths occurring once. What was sequenced was memory CD4+ T cells from PBMCs. As for subset: CD45RA-negative fraction. The sequence came from a man aged 18 to 30 in good health. Some clones in this sample may be carry-over from other donors' samples. This chain uses TRBV11-3 with TRBJ2-1, with D perhaps TRBD1 (7 bases). The DNA of the CDR3 is TGTGCCAGCAGTCGCTTAGGAGGGACAGCCTACAATGAGCAGTTCTTC. This sequence encodes CASSRLGGTAYNEQFF.